These 27 T cell receptor beta chains were all obtained from the same sample, sequenced in a study of shared clonotypes between healthy human individuals. The repertoire was sequenced with immunoSEQ multiplex PCR; TCRdb's copy has only in-frame clones and lacks some. Here the sample spans around 2.3 million clones, more than 90% being singletons. Sequences were obtained from naive CD4+ T cells sorted from blood. Subset in this sample: CD45RA+ positively selected. All receptors come from a man between 18 and 29 years old in good health.

This clone has a single count. The chain joins TRBV27 to TRBJ2-2, with a weak D call TRBD2 (6 bases). V dropped 5 bases and J dropped 6 bases, with 10 bases sitting between them. Per the germline V gene, CDR1 is MNHEY and CDR2 is SMNVEV (reference sequence). The CDR3 totals 13 residues. CDR3 protein: CASSTWEAGELFF. CDR3 sequence (DNA): TGTGCCAGCAGTACCTGGGAGGCCGGGGAGCTGTTTTTT.

This clone has a single count. The chain combines TRBV6-5 with TRBJ1-2; 10 positions agree with TRBD1. Losses at the gene ends were 6 bases for V and 4 bases for J; bases not matched to a gene: 5. This CDR3 contains 14 residues. Germline V gene data show CDR1 as MNHEY and CDR2 as SVGAGI. The chain's CDR3 is CASRRQGAGYGYTF. The CDR3 DNA sequence: TGTGCCAGCAGGCGACAGGGGGCTGGCTATGGCTACACCTTC.

The rearrangement links TRBV4-1 to TRBJ2-3; D gene ambiguous. The V end was cut by 4 bases, the J end by 2 bases, with 7 bases between. The CDR3 has 13 residues. Germline V CDR1 and CDR2: MGHRA, YSYEKL. The CDR3 nucleotides are TGCGCCAGCAGCCGCGACAACACAGATACGCAGTATTTT. It encodes CASSRDNTDTQYF.

V and J are TRBV6-5 and TRBJ2-7; maybe TRBD1 (6 bases). Trimming removed 2 bases from V and 2 bases from J, with 13 bases in between. Germline V gene data show CDR1 as MNHEY and CDR2 as SVGAGI. CDR3 length equals 15 residues. The DNA of the CDR3 is TGTGCCAGCAGTTACGCACTGGGGGCGACCTACGAGCAGTACTTC. It translates to CASSYALGATYEQYF.

The chain employs TRBV11-2 and TRBJ2-7, with 8 positions matching TRBD2. From germline, CDR1 is SGHAT and CDR2 FQNNGV. The CDR3 runs to 14 residues. J gave up 3 bases and V 5 bases, and 6 bases lay outside the gene matches. The CDR3 loop reads CASSRGTSSYEQYF. The CDR3 nucleotides are TGTGCCAGCAGCCGCGGGACTAGTAGCTACGAGCAGTACTTC.

This clone was observed a single time. This chain joins TRBV13 and TRBJ2-4; D is ambiguous. The CDR3 runs 15 residues. V dropped 0 bases and J dropped 4 bases, with 10 bases sitting between them. Germline V gene sequence: CDR1 PRHDT, CDR2 FYEKMQ (reference sequence). Here the CDR3 reads CASSLGGWEKNIQYF. DNA for the CDR3: TGTGCCAGCAGCTTAGGAGGATGGGAAAAAAACATTCAGTACTTC.

The chain recombines TRBV5-4 with TRBJ2-1; D unclear. Germline V gives CDR1 SGHNT, CDR2 YYREEE (reference sequence). Trimming left V 0 bases short and J 6 bases short, with 7 bases between. The CDR3 totals 13 residues. The CDR3 loop is CASSLAASNEQFF. As DNA, the CDR3 is TGTGCCAGCAGCTTGGCGGCTAGCAATGAGCAGTTCTTC.

The chain carries TRBV6-1 and TRBJ2-7, with 8 nucleotides matching TRBD1. The trim removed 7 bases at V and 0 bases at J, leaving 8 bases unmatched. This CDR3 has 15 amino acids. Germline values: CDR1 MNHNS, CDR2 SASEGT. This CDR3 reads CASIQSGTGSYEQYF. For the CDR3, the DNA is TGTGCCAGCATCCAATCCGGGACAGGCTCCTACGAGCAGTACTTC.

The rearrangement uses TRBV4-2 and TRBJ2-3; either TRBD1 or TRBD2 may fit D (5 bases each). CDR3 length: 16 amino acids. From germline, CDR1 is LGHNA and CDR2 YNFKEQ. V lost 3 bases to trimming and J lost 0 bases, with 13 bases between them. The CDR3 coding sequence is TGTGCCAGCAGCCAGGGGGTGGGGGTTAGCACAGATACGCAGTATTTT. Its translation: CASSQGVGVSTDTQYF.

The chain links TRBV4-3 to TRBJ2-5; 7 bases are a match to TRBD1. V shed 1 base, J shed 5 bases, and the junction held 7 bases outside the gene matches. This CDR3 has 15 amino acids. Germline V gives CDR1 LGHNA, CDR2 YSLEER. CDR3 region: CASSQVKGARETQYF. The CDR3 DNA reads TGCGCCAGCAGCCAAGTCAAGGGGGCGCGGGAGACCCAGTACTTC.

V is TRBV6-6 and J is TRBJ1-1; D remains unclear. Germline-derived CDR1 and CDR2 are MNHNY and SVGAGI (reference sequence). Trimming cost V 0 bases and J 1 base, with 12 bases left between them. The CDR3 runs 16 residues. CDR3 nucleotide sequence: TGTGCCAGCAGTTACTCCCTCGGTGCGGGGAACACTGAAGCTTTCTTT. Amino acids: CASSYSLGAGNTEAFF.

The rearrangement links TRBV5-3 to TRBJ1-4; D is unresolved. TRBV5-3 belongs to the ORF category, with a function that is uncertain. This CDR3 region has 15 residues. The V gene lost 3 bases and the J gene lost 3 bases, with 12 bases spanning the gap. In nucleotides, the CDR3 is TGTGCCAGAAGCTCCCGGGTGCAGTCTAATGAAAAACTGTTTTTT. Its translation: CARSSRVQSNEKLFF.

This clone was recorded once. V usage is TRBV27 and J usage is TRBJ1-6; TRBD1 aligns across 11 bases. CDR3 length: 15 amino acids. The germline gives CDR1 MNHEY, CDR2 SMNVEV (reference sequence). The ends lost 5 bases at V and 9 bases at J; junction bases unmatched: 6. CDR3 nucleotide sequence: TGTGCCAGCAGTCCCGGACAGGGGGCGGCTTCACCCCTCCACTTT. Translating gives CASSPGQGAASPLHF.

In DNA form, the CDR3 reads TGTGCCAGCAGCTCCTGGGGAGGGGCTGCTGTGGAGACCCAGTACTTC. Its translation: CASSSWGGAAVETQYF. This chain connects TRBV7-9 to TRBJ2-5; TRBD2 agrees at 7 bases. CDR3 length: 16 residues. Trimming took 4 bases from V and 5 from J; bases not matched to a gene: 13. Germline V lookup: CDR1 SEHNR, CDR2 FQNEAQ (reference sequence).

In this sample, this clone turned up a few times. This chain uses TRBV6-1 with TRBJ2-3; 10 bases line up with TRBD1. After removal of 7 bases from V and 4 bases from J, the junction contained 2 bases not matched to a gene. CDR1 MNHNS and CDR2 SASEGT come from the germline V gene. The CDR3 extends over 13 amino acids. CDR3 residues: CASIGTGADTQYF. CDR3 sequence (DNA): TGTGCCAGCATTGGGACAGGGGCAGATACGCAGTATTTT.

The J gene is TRBJ2-2, the V gene TRBV28, with D perhaps being TRBD1 or TRBD2 (5 bases each). V shed 5 bases and J shed 1 base, with 8 bases lying between them. CDR1 is MDHEN, CDR2 SYDVKM, per germline. This CDR3 contains 14 residues. The CDR3 DNA reads TGTGCCAGCAGTAGGGACCAGAACACCGGGGAGCTGTTTTTT. The encoded protein is CASSRDQNTGELFF.

This chain links TRBV2 with TRBJ1-2; D gene unclear. Per germline, CDR1 SNHLY and CDR2 FYNNEI. Trimming left V 3 bases short and J 10 bases short, with 12 bases between. The CDR3 has 12 amino acids. CDR3 residues: CASSERPKDYTF. CDR3 coding DNA: TGTGCCAGCAGTGAGCGCCCCAAAGACTACACCTTC.

CDR3 bases: TGTGCCAGCAGTCCAAAACTAGCGGGAGGAATCGTTGAGCAGTTCTTC. Its translation: CASSPKLAGGIVEQFF. The chain links TRBV27 to TRBJ2-1; 12 nucleotides line up with TRBD2. This CDR3 has 16 amino acids. CDR1 is MNHEY, CDR2 SMNVEV, per germline (reference sequence). Trimming took 5 bases from V and 9 from J; bases not matched to a gene: 11.

This chain uses TRBV11-2 with TRBJ2-1; D uncertain. V lost 3 bases to trimming and J lost 9 bases, with 9 bases between them. CDR1 and CDR2 (germline): SGHAT, FQNNGV. The CDR3 contains 12 residues. CDR3: CASSFSASEQFF. The CDR3, as DNA: TGTGCCAGCAGCTTTTCAGCGTCTGAGCAGTTCTTC. The whole variable domain, remainder taken from reference TRBV11-2 and TRBJ2-1, is EAGVAQSPRYKIIEKRQSVAFWCNPISGHATLYWYQQILGQGPKLLIQFQNNGVVDDSQLPKDRFSAERLKGVDSTLKIQPAKLEDSAVYLCASSFSASEQFFGPGTRLTVL.

The CDR3 nucleotides are TGCGCCAGCAGCCAAGAATACGACAGGGCCAGCTATGGCTACACCTTC. Translated: CASSQEYDRASYGYTF. The gene calls are TRBV4-1 and TRBJ1-2, with 7 bases matching TRBD1. With V trimmed by 0 bases and J by 4 bases, 8 bases remained unmatched. This CDR3 contains 16 residues. CDR1 is MGHRA, CDR2 YSYEKL, per germline.

The rearrangement links TRBV9 to TRBJ2-5, with 13 nucleotides matching TRBD2. Germline loops: CDR1 SGDLS, CDR2 YYNGEE. This CDR3 has 18 residues. Trimming removed 3 bases from V and 0 bases from J; junction bases left unmatched: 8. The CDR3 coding sequence is TGTGCCAGCAGCGCCGACAGGGGGACTAGCGGGAACCAAGAGACCCAGTACTTC. It translates to CASSADRGTSGNQETQYF.

This chain connects TRBV5-8 to TRBJ2-2, with 9 positions matching TRBD2. The CDR3 is 16 amino acids. The germline V gene has CDR1 SGHTS and CDR2 YDEGEE. Unmatched junction bases numbered 7, after V lost 5 bases and J lost 2 bases. The CDR3 nucleotides are TGTGCCAGCAGATTAATAGCGGGAGTTAACACCGGGGAGCTGTTTTTT. Translated, it gives CASRLIAGVNTGELFF.

The chain recombines TRBV7-2 with TRBJ2-5; TRBD2 is a possible D gene (5 bases). Trimming took 2 bases from V and 5 from J, leaving 18 bases between them. This CDR3 has 16 amino acids. The germline V gene encodes CDR1 SGHTA and CDR2 FQGNSA. For the CDR3, the DNA is TGTGCCAGCAGCTTATTTACGGTGCGGGCTGGGGAGACCCAGTACTTC. Encoded protein: CASSLFTVRAGETQYF.

This clone was counted a single time. The chain has TRBV11-2 and TRBJ1-2, with no clear D. The CDR3 is made up of 15 amino acids. V lost 0 bases to trimming and J lost 2 bases, with 10 bases between them. Germline CDR1 reads SGHAT; CDR2 reads FQNNGV. In nucleotides, the CDR3 is TGTGCCAGCAGCTTAGACGCGGGGTACAACTATGGCTACACCTTC. It encodes CASSLDAGYNYGYTF.

V is TRBV19 and J is TRBJ2-3, with D possibly being TRBD2 (6 bases). Germline CDR1 LNHDA, CDR2 SQIVND (reference sequence). This CDR3 is 15 amino acids long. V shed 2 bases and J shed 4 bases, with 13 bases lying between them. CDR3 residues: CASSIRGLGPDTQYF. The CDR3 DNA follows: TGTGCCAGTAGTATAAGGGGACTGGGACCAGATACGCAGTATTTT.

Comments on this clone: The sample holds other DNA sequences that translate to the same CDR3. The chain has TRBV29-1 and TRBJ1-2, with 8 bases that match TRBD1. The V gene's germline CDR1 is SQVTM and CDR2 ANQGSEA. The CDR3 extends over 12 amino acids. Trimming removed 4 bases from V and 4 bases from J; junction bases left unmatched: 2. The CDR3 DNA sequence: TGCAGCGTTGCGCAGGGGGCCTATGGCTACACCTTC. This sequence encodes CSVAQGAYGYTF.

The CDR3 loop reads CASKRAGGPHGELFF. CDR3 bases: TGTGCCAGCAAACGAGCGGGAGGGCCTCACGGGGAGCTGTTTTTT. V is TRBV6-6 and J is TRBJ2-2; 10 bases are shared with TRBD2. This CDR3 has 15 residues. Trimming cost V 7 bases and J 7 bases; bases outside gene matches: 9. Germline CDR1 reads MNHNY; CDR2 reads SVGAGI (reference sequence).